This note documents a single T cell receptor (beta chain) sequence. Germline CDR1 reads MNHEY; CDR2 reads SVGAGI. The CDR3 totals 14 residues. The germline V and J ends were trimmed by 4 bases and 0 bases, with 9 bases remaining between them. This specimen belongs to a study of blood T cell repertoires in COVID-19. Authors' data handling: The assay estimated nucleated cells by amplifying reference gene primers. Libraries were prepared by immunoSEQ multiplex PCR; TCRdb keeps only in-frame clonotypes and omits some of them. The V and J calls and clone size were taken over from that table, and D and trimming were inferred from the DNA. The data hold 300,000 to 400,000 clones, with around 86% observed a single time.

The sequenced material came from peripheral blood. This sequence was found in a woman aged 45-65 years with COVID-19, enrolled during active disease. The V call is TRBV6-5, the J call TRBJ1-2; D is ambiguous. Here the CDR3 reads CASSSGAANYGYTF. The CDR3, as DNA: TGTGCCAGCAGTTCCGGAGCGGCTAACTATGGCTACACCTTC.